Shown below are 18 T cell receptor beta chains from a single sample sequenced in a study of cytotoxic CD8 clonotypes in ibrutinib-treated CLL. Assay: immunoSEQ multiplex PCR; the TCRdb copy retains only in-frame clones and omits some. The repertoire holds around 200,000 clones, with nearly 80% as singletons. The sample in question was PBMCs, obtained after 12 months of ibrutinib treatment. These receptors were taken from a human donor with chronic lymphocytic leukemia.

V gene TRBV4-1 combines with J gene TRBJ1-1; a possible D gene is TRBD1 (6 bases). Per germline, CDR1 MGHRA and CDR2 YSYEKL. The CDR3 extends over 16 amino acids. Trimming took off 4 bases at V and 1 base at J, with 16 bases between the two ends. DNA for the CDR3: TGCGCCAGCAGCCCCTGGTGGGACACGAAGAACACTGAAGCTTTCTTT. This translates into CASSPWWDTKNTEAFF.

CDR3 in amino acids: CASIGQGNYGYTF. The CDR3, as DNA: TGTGCCAGCATTGGACAGGGAAACTATGGCTACACCTTC. The chain employs TRBV25-1 and TRBJ1-2, with 8 positions matching TRBD1. CDR1 and CDR2 from the germline V gene are MGHDK and SYGVNS. V lost 7 bases, J lost 2 bases, and 3 bases stayed unmatched. This CDR3 has 13 residues.

The rearrangement links TRBV19 to TRBJ2-1; 7 nucleotides align to TRBD1. V shed 6 bases and J 0 bases; nucleotides not matched to a gene: 17. Germline loops: CDR1 LNHDA, CDR2 SQIVND (reference sequence). The CDR3 covers 19 residues. CDR3 loop: CASSSPPRDSRGSYNEQFF. The CDR3 DNA is TGTGCCAGTAGCTCCCCACCCCGGGACAGTCGCGGCTCCTACAATGAGCAGTTCTTC. Combining the CDR3 with reference TRBV19 and TRBJ2-1 gives the whole variable domain DGGITQSPKYLFRKEGQNVTLSCEQNLNHDAMYWYRQDPGQGLRLIYYSQIVNDFQKGDIAEGYSVSREKKESFPLTVTSAQKNPTAFYLCASSSPPRDSRGSYNEQFFGPGTRLTVL.

The V and J genes are TRBV4-1 and TRBJ2-2, with 9 positions matching TRBD2. CDR1 and CDR2 from the germline V gene are MGHRA and YSYEKL. The J segment lost 1 base and the V segment lost 1 base, leaving 4 bases of the junction unmatched. The CDR3 is made up of 17 amino acids. This chain's CDR3 is CASSQVGSGRNTGELFF. DNA for the CDR3: TGCGCCAGCAGCCAAGTGGGTAGCGGGAGGAACACCGGGGAGCTGTTTTTT.

The chain employs TRBV5-8 and TRBJ1-3; tentatively, D is TRBD1 (5 bases). This CDR3 has 15 amino acids. From germline, CDR1 is SGHTS and CDR2 YDEGEE. Trimming removed 4 bases from V and 4 bases from J, with 15 bases in between. The DNA for the CDR3 is TGTGCCAGCAGCGTCGGAATGGGGCGAGGAAACACCATATATTTT. Its translation is CASSVGMGRGNTIYF.

The chain links TRBV2 to TRBJ2-7; possibly TRBD2 for D (5 bases). Trimming removed 4 bases at V and 2 bases at J, with 15 bases between. Germline assignment: CDR1 SNHLY and CDR2 FYNNEI. The CDR3 is 15 residues long. The CDR3 reads CASSAGSGDPYEQYF. The CDR3 nucleotides are TGTGCCAGCAGTGCGGGATCAGGAGATCCCTACGAGCAGTACTTC. Combining the CDR3 with reference TRBV2 and TRBJ2-7 gives the whole variable domain EPEVTQTPSHQVTQMGQEVILRCVPISNHLYFYWYRQILGQKVEFLVSFYNNEISEKSEIFDDQFSVERPDGSNFTLKIRSTKLEDSAMYFCASSAGSGDPYEQYFGPGTRLTVT.

The chain combines TRBV19 with TRBJ2-1, with 12 bases that match TRBD2. This CDR3 is built from 17 residues. V shed 3 bases, J shed 0 bases, and the junction held 3 bases outside the gene matches. Germline CDR1 and CDR2: LNHDA and SQIVND (reference sequence). Here the CDR3 reads CASSMASGGVSYNEQFF. The CDR3 DNA follows: TGTGCCAGTAGTATGGCTAGCGGGGGGGTCTCCTACAATGAGCAGTTCTTC.

The gene calls are TRBV6-5 and TRBJ2-1, with 9 bases identical to TRBD1. CDR1 is MNHEY, CDR2 SVGAGI, per germline. After removal of 0 bases from V and 12 bases from J, the junction contained 12 bases not matched to a gene. The CDR3 is 16 amino acids. CDR3 DNA: TGTGCCAGCAGTTACTCGATTGGGGGACAGGGAGGGGGGCAGTTCTTC. Translated, it gives CASSYSIGGQGGGQFF.

The chain uses TRBV10-1 and TRBJ1-4; 8 positions agree with TRBD1. CDR3 length equals 15 residues. After removal of 3 bases from V and 5 bases from J, the junction contained 5 bases not matched to a gene. The V gene's germline CDR1 is WNHNN and CDR2 SYGVQD (reference sequence). CDR3 bases: TGCGCCAGCAGTGATTCGTACAGGGGGAATGAAAAACTGTTTTTT. The encoded protein is CASSDSYRGNEKLFF.

The DNA of the CDR3 is TGTGCCAGCAGTGAAGCGCAGGCAGGCTCCAATGAGCAGTTCTTC. It yields the protein CASSEAQAGSNEQFF. The V call is TRBV6-1, the J call TRBJ2-1, with D unresolved. V was pared by 0 bases and J by 6 bases, with 12 bases between. Germline V gene sequence: CDR1 MNHNS, CDR2 SASEGT. The CDR3 totals 15 residues.

The genes are TRBV7-3 and TRBJ1-1; D remains ambiguous. Germline values: CDR1 SGHTA, CDR2 FQGTGA. V was shortened by 5 bases and J by 3 bases, with 10 bases between the two germline ends. This CDR3 comprises 13 residues. The CDR3 coding sequence is TGTGCCAGCAGCCGAGGGATAGACACTGAAGCTTTCTTT. Encoded protein: CASSRGIDTEAFF.

The chain uses TRBV6-5 and TRBJ2-2; the D gene could be TRBD1 or TRBD2 (6 bases each). V was shortened by 10 bases and J by 7 bases, with 19 bases between the two germline ends. The length of the CDR3 is 14 residues. In germline, CDR1 is MNHEY, CDR2 SVGAGI. CDR3 sequence: CATIFLGGYGELFF. CDR3 nucleotide sequence: TGTGCCACTATATTCCTGGGGGGCTACGGGGAGCTGTTTTTT.

The V gene is TRBV10-3, the J gene TRBJ2-4, with D perhaps TRBD2 (5 bases). Trimming removed 3 bases from V and 16 bases from J, with 13 bases in between. The CDR3 length is 11 residues. The germline V gene encodes CDR1 ENHRY and CDR2 SYGVKD. In DNA form, the CDR3 reads TGTGCCATCAGTGATAACGGGGTCGCCTACTTC. The encoded protein is CAISDNGVAYF.

DNA of the CDR3: TGTGCCAGCAGCTCCCGACAGGGTGGGGCAGATACGCAGTATTTT. Translating it yields CASSSRQGGADTQYF. The chain joins TRBV13 to TRBJ2-3; 7 positions match TRBD1. Germline-derived CDR1 and CDR2 are PRHDT and FYEKMQ (reference sequence). Losses at the gene ends were 4 bases for V and 4 bases for J; bases not matched to a gene: 8. The CDR3 consists of 15 residues.

This chain uses TRBV7-9 with TRBJ1-2; 7 bases are shared with TRBD1. V shed 4 bases, J shed 3 bases, and the junction held 14 bases outside the gene matches. Germline V gives CDR1 SEHNR, CDR2 FQNEAQ (reference sequence). The CDR3 runs 17 residues. The CDR3 is CASSSVPQGEADYGYTF. The CDR3 DNA reads as TGTGCCAGCAGCTCGGTGCCTCAGGGGGAGGCAGACTATGGCTACACCTTC.

The chain uses TRBV27 and TRBJ1-1; TRBD1 matches 8 bases. Germline lookup yields CDR1 MNHEY and CDR2 SMNVEV (reference sequence). V gave up 4 bases and J gave up 8 bases; unmatched junction bases: 9. This CDR3 comprises 14 residues. The CDR3 bases are TGTGCCAGCAGTTCCCTCGGACAGGGCTTAGAAGCTTTCTTT. Its translation: CASSSLGQGLEAFF.

This rearrangement joins TRBV15 to TRBJ1-1; a weak D match, TRBD1 (6 bases). Deletions cut 7 bases from V and 4 bases from J, with 25 bases between. Germline loops: CDR1 LNHNV, CDR2 YYDKDF (reference sequence). This CDR3 is built from 17 residues. The CDR3 is CATKAGSGGEGGTEAFF. DNA for the CDR3: TGTGCCACCAAGGCCGGAAGCGGGGGCGAGGGAGGCACTGAAGCTTTCTTT.

The genes are TRBV2 and TRBJ2-2; 7 bases agree with TRBD2. This CDR3 contains 17 residues. V was pared by 6 bases and J by 0 bases, with 10 bases of the junction left unmatched. The germline V gene encodes CDR1 SNHLY and CDR2 FYNNEI. CDR3: CASRAIGLGSNTGELFF. CDR3 in DNA: TGTGCCAGCAGGGCAATAGGACTAGGCTCGAACACCGGGGAGCTGTTTTTT.